Listed below are T cell receptor beta chains from one sample, sequenced in a study of T cell responses to AZD1222 COVID-19 vaccine. Measured with immunoSEQ multiplex PCR; TCRdb has only the in-frame clones, and not every one. The repertoire holds 100,000 or so clones, with about 85% as singletons. The material sequenced was peripheral blood, taken on day 0 of AZD1222 vaccination. The receptors were gathered from an adult in good health. CDR3s include the opening cysteine and the closing phenylalanine or tryptophan. A D gene is named only where the DNA matches it firmly. The size entry is marked missing in some rows and otherwise reads once, few, many or a size class.

v_gene	d_gene	abundance	j_gene	CDR3aa	CDR3nt
TRBV4-2	TRBD2	-	TRBJ2-2	CASSPAAAGGNTGELFF	TGTGCCAGCAGCCCGGCGGCAGCGGGGGGGAACACCGGGGAGCTGTTTTTT
TRBV4-2	-	-	TRBJ2-1	CASSQEAGDGNEQFF	TGTGCCAGCAGCCAAGAAGCCGGGGATGGCAATGAGCAGTTCTTC
TRBV30	-	-	TRBJ1-1	CAWKTGLNTEAFF	TGTGCCTGGAAAACTGGTCTGAACACTGAAGCTTTCTTT
TRBV2	-	-	TRBJ2-5	CASSARNQETQYF	TGTGCCAGCAGTGCCCGGAACCAAGAGACCCAGTACTTC
TRBV28	TRBD1	-	TRBJ1-5	CASSGGTGEIQPQHF	TGTGCCAGCAGTGGCGGGACAGGGGAGATTCAGCCCCAGCATTTT
TRBV18	-	-	TRBJ1-1	CASSRQRDTEAFF	TGTGCCAGCTCACGCCAAAGGGACACTGAAGCTTTCTTT
TRBV9	-	-	TRBJ1-1	CASSVNTGLNTEAFF	TGTGCCAGCAGCGTTAATACAGGATTGAACACTGAAGCTTTCTTT
TRBV12-3/TRBV12-4	TRBD1	-	TRBJ1-2	CASTVGQGAGYTF	TGTGCCAGCACCGTGGGACAGGGGGCTGGCTACACCTTC
TRBV4-2	-	-	TRBJ1-4	CASSQDPDSNEKLFF	TGTGCCAGCAGCCAAGATCCGGACAGTAATGAAAAACTGTTTTTT
TRBV7-6	-	few	TRBJ1-1	CASSLLSSGNTEAFF	TGTGCCAGCAGCTTATTATCGAGTGGGAACACTGAAGCTTTCTTT
TRBV29-1	-	-	TRBJ1-1	CSVDGVGTEAFF	TGCAGCGTTGATGGGGTGGGGACTGAAGCTTTCTTT
TRBV19	-	-	TRBJ1-6	CASSIQPNSPLHF	TGTGCCAGTAGTATACAGCCCAATTCACCCCTCCACTTT
TRBV4-3	-	-	TRBJ2-3	CASSQSVGGRIDTQYF	TGCGCCAGCAGCCAAAGTGTAGGGGGACGAATAGATACGCAGTATTTT
TRBV11-2	-	-	TRBJ1-5	CASSLALNQPQHF	TGTGCCAGCAGCTTAGCTCTCAATCAGCCCCAGCATTTT
TRBV10-2	-	-	TRBJ1-1	CASSEPGTTEAFF	TGCGCCAGCAGTGAGCCGGGGACCACTGAAGCTTTCTTT
TRBV27	-	once	TRBJ2-1	CASSSGSSSYNEQFF	TGTGCCAGCAGTTCAGGAAGCAGCTCCTACAATGAGCAGTTCTTC
TRBV27	-	once	TRBJ2-2	CASSLSGPGELFF	TGTGCCAGCAGTTTATCAGGGCCCGGGGAGCTGTTTTTT
TRBV7-2	-	few	TRBJ1-6	CASSLRALLDNSPLHF	TGTGCCAGCAGCTTACGAGCCCTCTTGGATAATTCACCCCTCCACTTT
TRBV6-6	TRBD1	-	TRBJ1-1	CASSDRGNTEAFF	TGTGCCAGCAGTGACAGGGGTAACACTGAAGCTTTCTTT
TRBV6-5	TRBD2	-	TRBJ2-3	CASSYSRTSGSEYF	TGTGCCAGCAGTTACTCCCGGACTAGCGGGAGCGAGTATTTT
TRBV10-3	-	-	TRBJ1-3	CAISEFGLNTIYF	TGTGCCATCAGTGAGTTCGGTTTGAACACCATATATTTT
TRBV6-1	-	-	TRBJ2-2	CASSEGLGTGELFF	TGTGCCAGCAGTGAAGGGTTAGGGACCGGGGAGCTGTTTTTT
TRBV5-4	-	-	TRBJ1-6	CASSSMESGSYNSPLHF	TGTGCCAGCAGCTCAATGGAATCGGGGTCCTATAATTCACCCCTCCACTTT
TRBV4-2	TRBD2	-	TRBJ2-4	CASSQYSGGALAKNIQYF	TGTGCCAGCAGCCAATATAGCGGGGGGGCCTTAGCCAAAAACATTCAGTACTTC
TRBV4-2	-	-	TRBJ1-4	CASSQTGTTNEKLFF	TGTGCCAGCAGCCAGACAGGTACAACTAATGAAAAACTGTTTTTT
TRBV27	-	-	TRBJ1-4	CASSLGGAGYEKLFF	TGTGCCAGCAGTTTGGGTGGGGCAGGGTATGAAAAACTGTTTTTT
TRBV4-3	TRBD2	-	TRBJ2-3	CASSQGTGLAGDTQYF	TGCGCCAGCAGCCAAGGGACGGGACTAGCGGGAGATACGCAGTATTTT
TRBV6-2/TRBV6-3	-	once	TRBJ2-3	CASSYIGQILDTQYF	TGTGCCAGCAGTTACATAGGACAAATTTTGGATACGCAGTATTTT
TRBV4-1	-	-	TRBJ2-7	CASSQGSDEQYF	TGCGCCAGCAGCCAAGGGTCGGACGAGCAGTACTTC
TRBV12-3/TRBV12-4	TRBD1	-	TRBJ1-2	CASGDRDYGYTF	TGTGCCAGCGGTGACAGGGACTATGGCTACACCTTC
TRBV19	-	-	TRBJ2-1	CASSIGGVGEQFF	TGTGCCAGTAGTATAGGAGGGGTCGGGGAGCAGTTCTTC
TRBV4-3	-	-	TRBJ1-1	CASSSLQGGGTEAFF	TGCGCCAGCAGCTCCCTACAGGGAGGAGGCACTGAAGCTTTCTTT
TRBV5-1	TRBD2	-	TRBJ2-5	CASSLNGLAGETQYF	TGTGCCAGCAGCTTGAATGGACTAGCGGGAGAGACCCAGTACTTC
TRBV5-1	-	-	TRBJ1-1	CASTNPARASEAFF	TGTGCCAGCACGAACCCGGCCAGGGCTTCTGAAGCTTTCTTT
TRBV2	TRBD1	-	TRBJ1-2	CASSRQGAFYGYTF	TGTGCCAGCAGTAGACAGGGAGCCTTCTATGGCTACACCTTC
TRBV6-2/TRBV6-3	-	once	TRBJ2-5	CASSYGLARETQYF	TGTGCCAGCAGTTACGGGCTAGCGCGGGAGACCCAGTACTTC
TRBV10-3	-	once	TRBJ2-4	CAISAEGTRAKNIQYF	TGTGCCATCAGTGCTGAGGGCACTAGGGCCAAAAACATTCAGTACTTC
TRBV24-1	TRBD1	-	TRBJ2-3	CATSDRDRGLNTQYF	TGTGCCACCAGTGACCGGGACAGGGGGCTTAATACGCAGTATTTT
TRBV6-5	-	-	TRBJ1-2	CASTPGGVAFYGYTF	TGTGCCAGCACCCCGGGAGGGGTTGCTTTCTATGGCTACACCTTC
TRBV25-1	-	-	TRBJ1-2	CASTGLYGYTF	TGTGCCAGCACCGGCCTCTATGGCTACACCTTC
TRBV9	TRBD2	once	TRBJ2-1	CASSVVSLAVNYNEQFF	TGTGCCAGCAGCGTAGTTAGTCTAGCGGTGAATTACAATGAGCAGTTCTTC
TRBV5-6	-	-	TRBJ2-7	CASSFDSNYEQYF	TGTGCCAGCAGCTTTGACAGTAACTACGAGCAGTACTTC
TRBV5-4	TRBD1	-	TRBJ1-2	CASSASGGEAYGYTF	TGTGCCAGCAGCGCCTCAGGGGGGGAAGCATATGGCTACACCTTC
TRBV20-1	-	-	TRBJ2-3	CSASVDLLDTSTDTQYF	TGCAGTGCTAGTGTGGACTTACTAGACACTAGCACAGATACGCAGTATTTT
TRBV6-5	-	-	TRBJ2-5	CASTPGVGETQYF	TGTGCCAGCACACCGGGAGTAGGGGAGACCCAGTACTTC